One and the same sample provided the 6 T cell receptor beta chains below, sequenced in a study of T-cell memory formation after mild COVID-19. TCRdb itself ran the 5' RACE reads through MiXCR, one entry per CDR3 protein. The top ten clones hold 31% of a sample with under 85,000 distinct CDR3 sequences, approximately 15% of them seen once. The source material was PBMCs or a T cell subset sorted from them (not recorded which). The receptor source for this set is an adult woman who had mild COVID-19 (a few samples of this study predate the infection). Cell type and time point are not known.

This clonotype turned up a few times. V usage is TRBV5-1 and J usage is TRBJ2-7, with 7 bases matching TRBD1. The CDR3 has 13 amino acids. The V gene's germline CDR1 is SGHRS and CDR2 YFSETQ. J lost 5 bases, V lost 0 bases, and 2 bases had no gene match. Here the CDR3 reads CASSLETGDEQYF. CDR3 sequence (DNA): TGCGCCAGCAGCTTGGAAACAGGGGACGAGCAGTACTTC.

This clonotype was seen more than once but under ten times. The CDR3 sequence is CASSSASGRSNTGELFF. In nucleotides, the CDR3 is TGTGCCAGCAGCTCAGCATCGGGCAGATCGAACACCGGGGAGCTGTTTTTT. The V and J genes are TRBV7-6 and TRBJ2-2; unclear D gene. Germline CDR1 is SGHVS and CDR2 is FNYEAQ. The CDR3 has 17 residues. The V and J ends lost 4 bases and 0 bases respectively, with 15 bases between them.

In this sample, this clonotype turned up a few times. CDR3 sequence: CATSVGQMGSYNEQFF. DNA of the CDR3: TGTGCCACCAGTGTGGGGCAGATGGGCTCCTACAATGAGCAGTTCTTC. The J gene is TRBJ2-1, the V gene TRBV24-1, with D perhaps TRBD1 (5 bases). V lost 5 bases and J 0 bases, leaving 13 bases between the germline ends. Germline V gives CDR1 KGHDR, CDR2 SFDVKD. The length of the CDR3 is 16 residues.

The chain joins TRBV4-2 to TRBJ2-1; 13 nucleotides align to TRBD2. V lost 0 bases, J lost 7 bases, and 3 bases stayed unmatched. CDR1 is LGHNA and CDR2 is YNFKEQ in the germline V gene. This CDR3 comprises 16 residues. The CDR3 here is CASSQDPGLAGNEQFF. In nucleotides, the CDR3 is TGTGCCAGCAGCCAAGATCCGGGACTAGCGGGAAATGAGCAGTTCTTC.

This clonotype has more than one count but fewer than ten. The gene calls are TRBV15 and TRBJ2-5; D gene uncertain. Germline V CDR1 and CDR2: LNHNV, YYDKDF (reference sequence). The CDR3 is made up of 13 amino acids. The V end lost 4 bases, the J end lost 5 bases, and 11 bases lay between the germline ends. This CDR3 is CATSIGERETQYF. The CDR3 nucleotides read TGTGCCACCAGCATCGGAGAGAGGGAGACCCAGTACTTC.

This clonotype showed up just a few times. CDR3 amino acids: CASSYSTGTWNEQFF. The CDR3 nucleotides are TGTGCCAGCAGTTACTCAACGGGTACCTGGAATGAGCAGTTCTTC. The chain joins TRBV6-5 to TRBJ2-1; D unclear. V was cut by 0 bases and J by 7 bases, with 13 bases left in between. Germline lookup yields CDR1 MNHEY and CDR2 SVGAGI. This CDR3 has 15 amino acids.